The clone carrying this T cell receptor beta chain was picked up many times. The antigen is not known. V was clipped by 7 bases and J by 5 bases, with 14 bases between them. This CDR3 contains 13 residues. Germline CDR1 and CDR2: SQVTM and ANQGSEA. This specimen belongs to a study of T-cell reconstitution after alpha-beta-depleted transplantation in children. Using unique molecular identifiers, the investigators prepared the TCRbeta library. TCRdb ran MiXCR on the PCR reads and lists one entry per CDR3 protein. This sample yields 200,000 or so distinct CDR3 sequences, of which 5.5% to 7% are seen a single time; 4.5% to 5.5% belongs to the top ten. Overall study findings and caveats: Alpha-beta T cells about two months after transplant reportedly derived from several hundred expanded graft clones.

Sequenced here: PBMCs, sampled before TCRalphabeta/CD19-depleted stem cell transplant. This TCR was sampled from a girl under two years old with combined immunodeficiency, due to receive a stem cell transplant. This chain connects TRBV29-1 to TRBJ2-2; D is unclear. The CDR3, as DNA: TGCAGCGACCGACGCCTAAGAACCGGGGAGCTGTTTTTT. Translating it yields CSDRRLRTGELFF.